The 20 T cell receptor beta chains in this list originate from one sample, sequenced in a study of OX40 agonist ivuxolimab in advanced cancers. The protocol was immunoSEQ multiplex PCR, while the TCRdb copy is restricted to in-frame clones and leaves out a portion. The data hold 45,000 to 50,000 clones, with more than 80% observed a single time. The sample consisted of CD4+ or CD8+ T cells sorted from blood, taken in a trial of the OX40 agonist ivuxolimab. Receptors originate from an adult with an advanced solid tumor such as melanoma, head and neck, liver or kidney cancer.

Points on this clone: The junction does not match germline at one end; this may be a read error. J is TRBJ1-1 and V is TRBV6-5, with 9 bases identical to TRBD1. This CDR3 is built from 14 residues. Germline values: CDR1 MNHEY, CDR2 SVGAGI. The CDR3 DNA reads TGTGCCATCAGTGACACAGGGGGCAGCACTGAAGCTTTCTTT. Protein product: CAISDTGGSTEAFF.

DNA of the CDR3: TGTGCCAGCAGCTTGTCTACAAGCTATGGCTACACCTTC. It specifies CASSLSTSYGYTF. The genes are TRBV11-2 and TRBJ1-2; no firm D call. CDR3 size: 13 residues. The germline V and J ends were trimmed by 3 bases and 4 bases, with 9 bases remaining between them. The germline V gene has CDR1 SGHAT and CDR2 FQNNGV.

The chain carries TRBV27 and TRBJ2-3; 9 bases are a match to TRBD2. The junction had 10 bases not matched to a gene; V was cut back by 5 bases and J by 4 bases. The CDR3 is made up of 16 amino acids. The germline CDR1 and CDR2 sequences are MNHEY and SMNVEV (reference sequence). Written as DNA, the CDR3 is TGTGCCAGCAGTGAGGCTAGCGGGGTCGTCCCAGATACGCAGTATTTT. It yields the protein CASSEASGVVPDTQYF.

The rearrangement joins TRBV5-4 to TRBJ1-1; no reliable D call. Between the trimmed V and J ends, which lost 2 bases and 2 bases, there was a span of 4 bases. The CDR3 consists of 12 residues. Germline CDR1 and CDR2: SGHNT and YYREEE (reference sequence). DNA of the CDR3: TGTGCCAGCAGCTTCGTTAACACTGAAGCTTTCTTT. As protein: CASSFVNTEAFF.

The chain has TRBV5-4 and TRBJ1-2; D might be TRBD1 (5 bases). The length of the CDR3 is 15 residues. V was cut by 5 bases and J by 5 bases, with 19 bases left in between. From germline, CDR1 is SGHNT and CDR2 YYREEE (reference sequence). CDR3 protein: CASSSRDRGRYGYTF. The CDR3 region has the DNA TGTGCCAGCAGTTCACGGGACCGAGGGAGGTATGGCTACACCTTC.

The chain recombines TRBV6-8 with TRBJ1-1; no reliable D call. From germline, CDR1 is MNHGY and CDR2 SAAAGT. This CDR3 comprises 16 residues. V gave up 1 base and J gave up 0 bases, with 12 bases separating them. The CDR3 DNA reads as TGTGCCAGCAGTTACTTCGGACCAGAGATGAACACTGAAGCTTTCTTT. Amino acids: CASSYFGPEMNTEAFF.

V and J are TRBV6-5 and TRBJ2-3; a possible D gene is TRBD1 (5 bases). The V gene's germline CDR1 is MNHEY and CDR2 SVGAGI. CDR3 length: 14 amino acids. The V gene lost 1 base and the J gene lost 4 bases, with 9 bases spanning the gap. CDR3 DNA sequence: TGTGCCAGCAGTTACTTTACAGGCTCAGATACGCAGTATTTT. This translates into CASSYFTGSDTQYF.

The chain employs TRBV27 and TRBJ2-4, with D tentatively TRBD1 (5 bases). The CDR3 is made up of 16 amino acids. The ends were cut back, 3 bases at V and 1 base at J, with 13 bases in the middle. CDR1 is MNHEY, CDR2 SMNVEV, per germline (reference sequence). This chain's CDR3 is CASSLGPGPAKNIQYF. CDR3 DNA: TGTGCCAGCAGTTTGGGGCCCGGCCCCGCCAAAAACATTCAGTACTTC.

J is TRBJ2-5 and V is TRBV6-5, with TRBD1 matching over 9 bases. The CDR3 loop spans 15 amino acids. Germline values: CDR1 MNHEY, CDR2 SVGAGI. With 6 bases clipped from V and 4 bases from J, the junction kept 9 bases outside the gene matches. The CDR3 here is CASSANRGPGETQYF. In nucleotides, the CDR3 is TGTGCCAGCAGCGCAAACAGGGGGCCAGGAGAGACCCAGTACTTC.

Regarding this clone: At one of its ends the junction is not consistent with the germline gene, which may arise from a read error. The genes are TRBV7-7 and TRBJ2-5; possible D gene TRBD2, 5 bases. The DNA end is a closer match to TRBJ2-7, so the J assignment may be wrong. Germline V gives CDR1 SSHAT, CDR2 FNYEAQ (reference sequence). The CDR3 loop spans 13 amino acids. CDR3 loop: CASSLSGTYEQYF. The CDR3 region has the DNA TGTGCTAGCAGCTTATCCGGGACCTACGAGCAGTACTTC.

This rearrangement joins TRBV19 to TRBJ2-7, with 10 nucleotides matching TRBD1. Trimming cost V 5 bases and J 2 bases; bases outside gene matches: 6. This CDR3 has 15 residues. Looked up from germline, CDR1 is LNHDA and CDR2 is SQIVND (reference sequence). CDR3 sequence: CASSPGTGDTYEQYF. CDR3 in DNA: TGTGCCAGTAGTCCCGGGACAGGGGACACCTACGAGCAGTACTTC.

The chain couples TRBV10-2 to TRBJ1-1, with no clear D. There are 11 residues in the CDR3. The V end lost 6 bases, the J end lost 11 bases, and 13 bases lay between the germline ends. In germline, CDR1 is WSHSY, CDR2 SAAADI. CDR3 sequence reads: CASSVGQRAFF. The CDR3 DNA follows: TGCGCCAGCAGCGTCGGGCAGAGGGCTTTCTTT.

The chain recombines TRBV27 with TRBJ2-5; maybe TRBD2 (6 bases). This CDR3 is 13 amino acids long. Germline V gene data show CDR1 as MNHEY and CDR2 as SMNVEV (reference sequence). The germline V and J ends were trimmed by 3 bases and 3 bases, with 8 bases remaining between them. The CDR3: CASSFRGKETQYF. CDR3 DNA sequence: TGTGCCAGCAGTTTTCGGGGGAAAGAGACCCAGTACTTC.

The CDR3 DNA follows: TGTGCCAGCAGCGTCGGAGGTTATGAAAAACTGTTTTTT. Amino acid sequence: CASSVGGYEKLFF. The chain is built from TRBV6-5 and TRBJ1-4; no clear D gene. This CDR3 spans 13 amino acids. Trimming stripped 6 bases from V and 6 bases from J, with 11 bases between. CDR1 and CDR2 (germline): MNHEY, SVGAGI.

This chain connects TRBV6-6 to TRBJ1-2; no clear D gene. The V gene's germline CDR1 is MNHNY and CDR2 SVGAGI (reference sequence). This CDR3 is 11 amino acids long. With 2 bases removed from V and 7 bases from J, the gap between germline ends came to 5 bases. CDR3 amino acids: CASSYASGYTF. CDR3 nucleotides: TGTGCCAGCAGTTACGCTTCTGGCTACACCTTC.

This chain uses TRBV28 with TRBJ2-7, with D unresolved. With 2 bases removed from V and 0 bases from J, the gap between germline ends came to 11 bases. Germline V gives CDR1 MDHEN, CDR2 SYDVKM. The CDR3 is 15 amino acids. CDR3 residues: CASSLRALNSYEQYF. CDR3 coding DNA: TGTGCCAGCAGTTTACGAGCACTCAACTCCTACGAGCAGTACTTC.

The CDR3 nucleotides are TGTGCCAGCCGGCGGGTTTATACCAACACTGAAGCTTTCTTT. Protein product: CASRRVYTNTEAFF. The V and J genes are TRBV7-3 and TRBJ1-1; D ambiguous. Germline assignment: CDR1 SGHTA and CDR2 FQGTGA. The CDR3 spans 14 residues. V lost 8 bases to trimming and J lost 2 bases, with 15 bases between them.

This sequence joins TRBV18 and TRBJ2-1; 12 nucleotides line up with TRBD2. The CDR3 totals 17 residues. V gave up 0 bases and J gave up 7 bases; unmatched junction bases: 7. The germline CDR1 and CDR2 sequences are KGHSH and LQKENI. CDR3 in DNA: TGTGCCAGCTCACCACCGCTAGCGGGGGGGCCGTTGAATGAGCAGTTCTTC. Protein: CASSPPLAGGPLNEQFF.

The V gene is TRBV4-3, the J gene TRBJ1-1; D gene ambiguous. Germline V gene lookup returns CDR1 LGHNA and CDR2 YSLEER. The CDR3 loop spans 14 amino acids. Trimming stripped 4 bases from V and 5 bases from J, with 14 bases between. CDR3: CASSPWAGRTEAFF. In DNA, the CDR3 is TGCGCCAGCAGCCCCTGGGCCGGGAGGACTGAAGCTTTCTTT.

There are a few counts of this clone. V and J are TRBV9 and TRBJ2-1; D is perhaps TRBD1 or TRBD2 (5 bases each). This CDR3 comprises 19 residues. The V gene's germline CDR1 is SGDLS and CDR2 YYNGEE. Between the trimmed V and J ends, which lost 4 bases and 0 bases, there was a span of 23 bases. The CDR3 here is CASSPAVLGDTSSYNEQFF. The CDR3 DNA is TGTGCCAGCAGCCCAGCGGTATTGGGGGATACGAGCTCCTACAATGAGCAGTTCTTC.